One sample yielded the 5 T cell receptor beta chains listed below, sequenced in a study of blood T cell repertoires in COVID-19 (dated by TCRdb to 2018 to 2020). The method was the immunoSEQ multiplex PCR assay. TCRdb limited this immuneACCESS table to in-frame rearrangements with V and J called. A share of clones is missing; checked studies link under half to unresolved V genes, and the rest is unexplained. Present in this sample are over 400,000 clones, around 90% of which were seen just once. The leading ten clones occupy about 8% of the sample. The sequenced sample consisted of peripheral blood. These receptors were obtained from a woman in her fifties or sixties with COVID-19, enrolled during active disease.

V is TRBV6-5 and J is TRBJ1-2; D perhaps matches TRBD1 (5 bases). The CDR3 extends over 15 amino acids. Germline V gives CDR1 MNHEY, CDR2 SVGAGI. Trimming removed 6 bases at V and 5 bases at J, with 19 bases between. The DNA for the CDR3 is TGTGCCAGCAGGGAGGCGGGGGGAGACTCGTATGGCTACACCTTC. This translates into CASREAGGDSYGYTF.

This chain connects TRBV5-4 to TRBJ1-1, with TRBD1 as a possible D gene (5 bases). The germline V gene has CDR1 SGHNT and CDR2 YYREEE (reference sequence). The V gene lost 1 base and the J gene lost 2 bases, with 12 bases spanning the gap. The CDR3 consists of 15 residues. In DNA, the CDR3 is TGTGCCAGCAGCTTGTGGGGGGGAGAAAACACTGAAGCTTTCTTT. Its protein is CASSLWGGENTEAFF.

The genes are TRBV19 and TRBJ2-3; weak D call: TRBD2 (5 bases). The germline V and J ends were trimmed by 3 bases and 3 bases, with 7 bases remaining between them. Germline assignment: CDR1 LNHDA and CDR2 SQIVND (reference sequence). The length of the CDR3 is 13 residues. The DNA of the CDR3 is TGTGCCAGTAGTATGGGAGTAACAGATACGCAGTATTTT. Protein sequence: CASSMGVTDTQYF.

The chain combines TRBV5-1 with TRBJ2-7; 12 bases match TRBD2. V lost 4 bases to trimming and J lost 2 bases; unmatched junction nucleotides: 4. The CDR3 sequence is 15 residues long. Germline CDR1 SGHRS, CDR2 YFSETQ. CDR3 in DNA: TGCGCCAGCAGCACGACTAGCGGGGGAACCTACGAGCAGTACTTC. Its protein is CASSTTSGGTYEQYF.

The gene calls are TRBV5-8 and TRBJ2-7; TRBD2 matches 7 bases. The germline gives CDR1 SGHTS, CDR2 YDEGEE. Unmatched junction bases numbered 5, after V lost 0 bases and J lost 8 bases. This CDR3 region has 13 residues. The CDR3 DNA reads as TGTGCCAGCAGCTTGGCCGGGGGGAGGCAGCAGTACTTC. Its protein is CASSLAGGRQQYF.